The T cell receptor (beta chain) described here comes from a study of blood T cell repertoires in COVID-19. Germline V CDR1 and CDR2: SGHAT, FQNNGV. Losses at the gene ends were 5 bases for V and 1 base for J; bases not matched to a gene: 12. The CDR3 is made up of 17 amino acids. Repertoires were generated with immunoSEQ multiplex PCR, while TCRdb's copy carries only in-frame clones and drops some. The sample includes around 77,000 clones, roughly 82% seen only once; the top ten take under 20%. Sequenced input: peripheral blood. This TCR came from a human donor in a cohort sampled during active COVID-19. This chain joins TRBV11-2 and TRBJ2-7; 9 nucleotides line up with TRBD1. The DNA for the CDR3 is TGTGCCAGCAGCACGATTCCCCGGGACAGGGTTTCCTACGAGCAGTACTTC. It translates to CASSTIPRDRVSYEQYF.